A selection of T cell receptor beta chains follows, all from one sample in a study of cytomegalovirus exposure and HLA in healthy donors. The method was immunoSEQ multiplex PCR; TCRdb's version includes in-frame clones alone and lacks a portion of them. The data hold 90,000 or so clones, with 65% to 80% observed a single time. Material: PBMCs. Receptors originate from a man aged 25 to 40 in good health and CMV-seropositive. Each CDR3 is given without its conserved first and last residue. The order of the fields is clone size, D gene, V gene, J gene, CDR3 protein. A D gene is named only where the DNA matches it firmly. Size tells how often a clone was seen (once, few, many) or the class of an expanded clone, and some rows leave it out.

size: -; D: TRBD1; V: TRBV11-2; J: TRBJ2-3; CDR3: ASSFTGASTDTQY
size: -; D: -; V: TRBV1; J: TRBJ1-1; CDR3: TSSQGDTGNTEAF
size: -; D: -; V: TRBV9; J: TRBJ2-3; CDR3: ASSVDQGGADTQY
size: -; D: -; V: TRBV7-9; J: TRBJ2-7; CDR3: ASSWVGGNSYEQY
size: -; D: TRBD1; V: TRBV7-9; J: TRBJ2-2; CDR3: ASSLDAGGDFSLSGELF
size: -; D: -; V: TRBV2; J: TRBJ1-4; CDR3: ASRNRDGNEKLF
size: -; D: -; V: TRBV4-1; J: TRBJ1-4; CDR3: ASSQRQGGEKLF
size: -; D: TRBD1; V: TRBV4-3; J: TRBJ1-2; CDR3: ASSQDMGQGIYGYT
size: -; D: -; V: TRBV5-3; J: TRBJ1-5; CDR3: ARSPGQGAYCNQPQH
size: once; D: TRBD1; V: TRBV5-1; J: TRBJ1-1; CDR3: ASSLQGQGRNTEAF
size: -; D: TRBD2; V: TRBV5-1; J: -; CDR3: ASSYLTSGANSYEQY
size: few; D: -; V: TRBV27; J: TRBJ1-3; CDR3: ASSPRSADSGNTIY
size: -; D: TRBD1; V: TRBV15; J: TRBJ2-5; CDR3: ATSRGGQGGQETQY
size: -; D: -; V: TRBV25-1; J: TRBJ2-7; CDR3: ASSEWGLGVDYEQY
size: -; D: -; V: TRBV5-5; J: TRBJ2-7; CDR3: ASSLDGGYRVGEQY
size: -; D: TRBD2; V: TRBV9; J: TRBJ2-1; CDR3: ASSPRPKTSGGGNEQF
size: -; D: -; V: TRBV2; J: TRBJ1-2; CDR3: ASSEGHSYGYT
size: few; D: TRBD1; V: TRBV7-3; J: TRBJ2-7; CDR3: ASSLMDRFDEQY
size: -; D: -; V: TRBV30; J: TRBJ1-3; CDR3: AWSRGTDSGNTIY
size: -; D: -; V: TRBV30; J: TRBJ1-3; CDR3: AWQDSSSSGNTIY
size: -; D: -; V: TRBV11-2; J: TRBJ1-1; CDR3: ASSLSRRGGRGNTEAF
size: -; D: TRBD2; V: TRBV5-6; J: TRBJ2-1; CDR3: ASSSTRVSGGRYNEQF
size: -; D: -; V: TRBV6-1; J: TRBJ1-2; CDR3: ASRDSGRVGGYT
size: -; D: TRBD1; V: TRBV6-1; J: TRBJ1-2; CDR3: ASSAAGTGRKNGYT
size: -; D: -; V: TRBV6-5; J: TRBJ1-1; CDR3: ASTGASQSEAF
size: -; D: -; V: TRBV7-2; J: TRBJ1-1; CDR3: ASSLDGQGTEAF
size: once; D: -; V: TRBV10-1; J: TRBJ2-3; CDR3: ASTYSLDTQY
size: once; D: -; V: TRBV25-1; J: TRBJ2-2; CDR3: AGPYTGELF
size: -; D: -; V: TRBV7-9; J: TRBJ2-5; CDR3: ASSLALSQVLETQY
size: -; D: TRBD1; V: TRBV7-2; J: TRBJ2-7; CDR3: ASSSRWLTGVNYEQY
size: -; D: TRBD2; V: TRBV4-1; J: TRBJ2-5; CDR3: ASSQDSGLAGEGTQY
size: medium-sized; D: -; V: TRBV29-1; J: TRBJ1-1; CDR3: SVEGLQFEAF
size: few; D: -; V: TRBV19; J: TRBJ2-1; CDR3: ASSIKGLDEQF
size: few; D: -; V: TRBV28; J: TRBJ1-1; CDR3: ASSLLLGGAF
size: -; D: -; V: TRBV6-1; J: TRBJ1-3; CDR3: ASSEIGGSGNTIY
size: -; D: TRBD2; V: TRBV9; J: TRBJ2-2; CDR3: ASKLAGDTTGELF
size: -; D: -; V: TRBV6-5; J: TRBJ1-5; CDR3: ASSQNSNQPQH
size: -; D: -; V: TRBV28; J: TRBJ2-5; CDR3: ASRSHLTQY
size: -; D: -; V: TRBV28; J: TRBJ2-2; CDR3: ASSLYKPTGELF
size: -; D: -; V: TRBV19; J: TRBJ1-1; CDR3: ASIKDRNTEAF
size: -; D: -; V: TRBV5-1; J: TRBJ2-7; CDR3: ASSLATGFSYEQY
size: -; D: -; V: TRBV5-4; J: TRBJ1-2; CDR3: ASSFELNYGYT
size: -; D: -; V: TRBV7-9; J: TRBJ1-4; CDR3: ASSLAIGDEKLF
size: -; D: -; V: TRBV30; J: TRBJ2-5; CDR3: AWRPTGSHQY
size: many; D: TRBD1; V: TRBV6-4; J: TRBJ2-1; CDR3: ASSPTGTHNEQF
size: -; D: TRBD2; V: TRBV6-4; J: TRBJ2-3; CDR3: ASSEAGGSTDTQY
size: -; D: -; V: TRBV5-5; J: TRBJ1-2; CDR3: ASSPREAVYGYT
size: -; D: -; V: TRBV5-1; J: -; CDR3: ASSVSAGSTVEQY
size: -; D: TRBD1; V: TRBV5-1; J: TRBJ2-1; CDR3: ASSARDRTYNEQF
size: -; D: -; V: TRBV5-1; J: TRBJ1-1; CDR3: ASSLWGRNTEAF
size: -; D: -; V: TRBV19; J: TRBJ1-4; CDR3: ASQGPSATNEKLF
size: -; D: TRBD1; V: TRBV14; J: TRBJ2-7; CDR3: ASSQGTGGSSYEQY